The 17 T cell receptor beta chains below all came from one sample that was sequenced in a study of identical twins. TCRdb reprocessed the 5' RACE reads with MiXCR, giving one entry per CDR3 protein. The sample records 240,000 or so distinct CDR3 sequences, 9.5% to 15% being singletons. These data were likewise used in another study, on yellow fever vaccine responses in identical twins.

Sequencing was performed on memory (CD45RO+) T cells sorted from blood. The receptors were gathered from a woman aged 18-29 years in good health.

In nucleotides, the CDR3 is TGTGCCACAACAGGGGACTTCAACACCGGGGAGCTGTTTTTT. Protein product: CATTGDFNTGELFF. This rearrangement joins TRBV6-1 to TRBJ2-2; maybe TRBD1 (7 bases). V was pared by 10 bases and J by 2 bases, with 14 bases between. There are 14 residues in the CDR3. Germline loops: CDR1 MNHNS, CDR2 SASEGT.

This clonotype was counted only a few times. The rearrangement uses TRBV18 and TRBJ1-4, with 8 nucleotides matching TRBD1. V lost 4 bases to trimming and J lost 8 bases; unmatched junction nucleotides: 9. CDR3 size: 15 residues. Germline V gene sequence: CDR1 KGHSH, CDR2 LQKENI. CDR3 sequence (DNA): TGTGCCAGCTCACAGACCGGGACAGGAGTCGAAAAACTGTTTTTT. This codes for CASSQTGTGVEKLFF.

This clonotype was found many times. The chain couples TRBV20-1 to TRBJ2-7, with D perhaps TRBD2 (7 bases). The CDR3 is made up of 13 amino acids. CDR1 and CDR2 from the germline V gene are DFQATT and SNEGSKA (reference sequence). V was cut by 6 bases and J by 6 bases, with 18 bases left in between. CDR3 nucleotide sequence: TGCAGTGCGCTGGACAGACCGGGAGGCGAGCAGTACTTC. As protein: CSALDRPGGEQYF.

The gene calls are TRBV6-2 or TRBV6-3 and TRBJ1-5; 10 bases are a match to TRBD1. The germline V gene has CDR1 MNHEY and CDR2 SVGEGT. The length of the CDR3 is 15 residues. Trimming at V came to 6 bases and at J to 5 bases, leaving 7 bases not matched to a gene. The CDR3 loop is CASRTGGFLYQPQHF. CDR3 coding DNA: TGTGCCAGCAGGACAGGGGGCTTCTTGTATCAGCCCCAGCATTTT.

Many counts were recorded for this clonotype. The chain recombines TRBV12-3 or TRBV12-4 with TRBJ1-4; no clear D. The germline V and J ends were trimmed by 1 base and 7 bases, with 1 base remaining between them. This CDR3 is 11 amino acids long. The CDR3 DNA sequence: TGTGCCAGCAGTTTAGGTGAAAAACTGTTTTTT. It encodes CASSLGEKLFF.

The CDR3 DNA reads as TGTGCCATCAGTGAGTCTGCAGGAGACTGGGGACAGTACTTC. It translates to CAISESAGDWGQYF. The rearrangement joins TRBV10-3 to TRBJ2-7; no firm D call. Germline CDR1 is ENHRY and CDR2 is SYGVKD. V shed 0 bases and J shed 10 bases, with 16 bases lying between them. This CDR3 region has 14 residues.

This chain uses TRBV14 with TRBJ2-3; D possibly uses TRBD1 or TRBD2 (5 bases each). The germline V gene has CDR1 SGHDN and CDR2 FVKESK. The V end lost 1 base, the J end lost 3 bases, and 11 bases lay between the germline ends. The CDR3 extends over 15 amino acids. DNA for the CDR3: TGTGCCAGCAGCCAAGTGGGACCAACGACAGATACGCAGTATTTT. Translation gives CASSQVGPTTDTQYF. Full variable domain (missing parts from reference TRBV14 and TRBJ2-3): EAGVTQFPSHSVIEKGQTVTLRCDPISGHDNLYWYRRVMGKEIKFLLHFVKESKQDESGMPNNRFLAERTGGTYSTLKVQPAELEDSGVYFCASSQVGPTTDTQYFGPGTRLTVL.

This chain uses TRBV28 with TRBJ2-3; possibly TRBD1 for D (6 bases). The ends were cut back, 6 bases at V and 2 bases at J, with 12 bases in the middle. Germline lookup yields CDR1 MDHEN and CDR2 SYDVKM. The CDR3 sequence is 14 residues long. CDR3 residues: CASSSGTITDTQYF. The CDR3, as DNA: TGTGCCAGCAGCTCCGGGACAATCACAGATACGCAGTATTTT.

This sequence joins TRBV3-1 and TRBJ2-5, with D uncertain. The germline V gene has CDR1 LGHDT and CDR2 YNNKEL (reference sequence). This CDR3 is built from 15 residues. The V and J ends lost 1 base and 0 bases respectively, with 9 bases between them. The CDR3 is CASSQGARNQETQYF. For the CDR3, the DNA is TGTGCCAGCAGCCAAGGCGCCAGGAACCAAGAGACCCAGTACTTC.

This clonotype has a count of ten or more. This chain links TRBV6-4 with TRBJ2-4; 7 bases match TRBD1. CDR1 and CDR2 (germline): MRHNA, SNTAGT. The CDR3 is made up of 14 amino acids. Trimming at V came to 3 bases and at J to 5 bases, leaving 4 bases not matched to a gene. CDR3 in amino acids: CASSESGQQNIQYF. DNA of the CDR3: TGTGCCAGCAGTGAATCGGGACAGCAAAACATTCAGTACTTC.

Many counts were recorded for this clonotype. The chain couples TRBV27 to TRBJ1-5; D gene ambiguous. Per germline, CDR1 MNHEY and CDR2 SMNVEV (reference sequence). V was cut by 3 bases and J by 0 bases, with 6 bases left in between. CDR3 length: 14 residues. The DNA for the CDR3 is TGTGCCAGCAGTTTTACCGGTAGCAATCAGCCCCAGCATTTT. Its translation: CASSFTGSNQPQHF.

This clonotype was seen many times. The gene calls are TRBV7-9 and TRBJ1-1, with D possibly matching TRBD1 (6 bases). The V gene lost 5 bases and the J gene lost 2 bases, with 12 bases spanning the gap. CDR3 length: 14 amino acids. Germline CDR1 and CDR2: SEHNR and FQNEAQ (reference sequence). CDR3 protein: CASSKYRENTEAFF. CDR3 DNA sequence: TGTGCCAGCAGCAAATACAGGGAAAACACTGAAGCTTTCTTT.

V and J are TRBV11-2 and TRBJ2-7; D is possibly TRBD1 or TRBD2 (5 bases each). CDR1 SGHAT and CDR2 FQNNGV come from the germline V gene. Trimming cost V 0 bases and J 8 bases, with 14 bases left between them. The CDR3 totals 14 residues. CDR3 region: CASSLEGEVPQQYF. The CDR3 DNA reads as TGTGCCAGCAGCTTAGAGGGGGAAGTTCCCCAGCAGTACTTC. The full variable domain, with the rest looked up from reference TRBV11-2 and TRBJ2-7, is EAGVAQSPRYKIIEKRQSVAFWCNPISGHATLYWYQQILGQGPKLLIQFQNNGVVDDSQLPKDRFSAERLKGVDSTLKIQPAKLEDSAVYLCASSLEGEVPQQYFGPGTRLTVT.

This clonotype turned up a few times. This chain links TRBV5-1 with TRBJ1-1; D is undetermined. V lost 1 base to trimming and J lost 2 bases, with 9 bases between them. The germline V gene has CDR1 SGHRS and CDR2 YFSETQ. CDR3 size: 14 residues. In nucleotides, the CDR3 is TGCGCCAGCAGCTTGTCAGAGCCCAACACTGAAGCTTTCTTT. Its protein product is CASSLSEPNTEAFF.

This clonotype was counted a few times. The chain links TRBV5-6 to TRBJ2-7; tentative D call: TRBD2 (5 bases). This CDR3 has 13 residues. Germline CDR1 is SGHDT and CDR2 is YYEEEE. Trimming cost V 2 bases and J 3 bases, with 9 bases left between them. CDR3 nucleotide sequence: TGTGCCAGCAGCTTTCAGGACTTCTACGAGCAGTACTTC. Translation gives CASSFQDFYEQYF.

There are a few counts of this clonotype. V gene TRBV5-1 combines with J gene TRBJ1-1; 8 nucleotides line up with TRBD1. V lost 4 bases to trimming and J lost 7 bases; unmatched junction nucleotides: 12. CDR3 length: 15 residues. Germline CDR1 SGHRS, CDR2 YFSETQ. CDR3 amino acids: CASSPGQGKGGEAFF. DNA for the CDR3: TGCGCCAGCAGCCCTGGACAGGGAAAGGGAGGTGAAGCTTTCTTT.

This clonotype occurred many times. The gene calls are TRBV3-1 and TRBJ2-4; D is possibly TRBD1 (5 bases). V lost 3 bases to trimming and J lost 6 bases, with 18 bases between them. There are 16 residues in the CDR3. Germline values: CDR1 LGHDT, CDR2 YNNKEL (reference sequence). The CDR3 loop is CASSHGELGRRNIQYF. CDR3 DNA: TGTGCCAGCAGCCATGGTGAGCTGGGGCGGAGAAACATTCAGTACTTC.